Following are 24 T cell receptor beta chains from one sample sequenced in a study of cytomegalovirus exposure and HLA in healthy donors. Amplification used 60 Vbeta primers and 13 Jbeta primers. TCRdb's table, derived via immunoSEQ multiplex PCR, lists solely in-frame clones and lacks some. The data contain about 120,000 clones, over 75% of them singletons. Specimen: PBMCs. The receptors stem from a man aged 25-45 years in good health and CMV-seronegative.

The chain links TRBV7-9 to TRBJ1-4, with a tentative D call TRBD1 (5 bases). The germline V and J ends were trimmed by 1 base and 8 bases, with 8 bases remaining between them. The V gene's germline CDR1 is SEHNR and CDR2 FQNEAQ (reference sequence). The CDR3 covers 13 residues. CDR3: CASSLVRGEKLFF. DNA of the CDR3: TGTGCCAGCAGCTTAGTTCGGGGGGAAAAACTGTTTTTT.

This chain uses TRBV28 with TRBJ1-5; possible D gene TRBD1, 5 bases. The CDR3 runs 13 residues. Germline lookup yields CDR1 MDHEN and CDR2 SYDVKM. Between the trimmed V and J ends, which lost 10 bases and 7 bases, there was a span of 17 bases. The CDR3 nucleotides read TGTGCCACCTTATCTGCGGGGGAACAGCCCCAGCATTTT. Its translation: CATLSAGEQPQHF.

The chain couples TRBV9 to TRBJ1-4; no reliable D call. The CDR3 totals 17 residues. The germline CDR1 and CDR2 sequences are SGDLS and YYNGEE. Trimming shortened V by 4 bases and J by 0 bases, and 16 bases separated the two germline ends. The CDR3 coding sequence is TGTGCCAGCAGCCCCAGTGGCAGAATTGCAACTAATGAAAAACTGTTTTTT. Translated: CASSPSGRIATNEKLFF.

This clone was seen just once. This chain joins TRBV5-6 and TRBJ1-2; no firm D call. The CDR3 runs 12 residues. From germline, CDR1 is SGHDT and CDR2 YYEEEE. Trimming left V 1 base short and J 5 bases short, with 6 bases between. DNA for the CDR3: TGTGCCAGCAGCTTGCGAGAATATGGCTACACCTTC. This codes for CASSLREYGYTF.

The V call is TRBV12-5, the J call TRBJ1-3; D gene unclear. Trimming removed 0 bases at V and 4 bases at J, with 13 bases between. The V gene's germline CDR1 is LGHNT and CDR2 FRNRAP. The CDR3 loop spans 16 amino acids. DNA for the CDR3: TGTGCTAGTGGTTTGGTAACCGGAGGGTCCGGAAACACCATATATTTT. Translated, it gives CASGLVTGGSGNTIYF.

V usage is TRBV10-3 and J usage is TRBJ2-3; the match to TRBD2 covers 9 bases. The CDR3 is made up of 17 amino acids. J lost 5 bases, V lost 1 base, and 10 bases had no gene match. The germline CDR1 and CDR2 sequences are ENHRY and SYGVKD. The CDR3 spells CAISEFPAGGSGDTQYF. The CDR3 DNA follows: TGTGCCATCAGTGAGTTCCCAGCGGGGGGCTCTGGAGATACGCAGTATTTT.

This rearrangement joins TRBV7-2 to TRBJ2-7; possible D gene TRBD1, 6 bases. This CDR3 contains 16 residues. CDR1 and CDR2 from the germline V gene are SGHTA and FQGNSA. V shed 5 bases and J shed 0 bases, with 17 bases lying between them. The CDR3 sequence: CASSPDSPLLSYEQYF. CDR3 coding DNA: TGTGCCAGCAGCCCGGACAGCCCCCTCCTCTCCTACGAGCAGTACTTC.

The rearrangement uses TRBV5-1 and TRBJ2-3; possibly TRBD2 for D (7 bases). V shed 7 bases and J shed 0 bases, with 12 bases lying between them. Germline CDR1 reads SGHRS; CDR2 reads YFSETQ. The CDR3 extends over 14 amino acids. CDR3 in DNA: TGCGCCAGCTTGAGGGGGGGGAGCACAGATACGCAGTATTTT. The encoded protein is CASLRGGSTDTQYF. Filled out from reference TRBV5-1 and TRBJ2-3, the complete variable domain reads KAGVTQTPRYLIKTRGQQVTLSCSPISGHRSVSWYQQTPGQGLQFLFEYFSETQRNKGNFPGRFSGRQFSNSRSEMNVSTLELGDSALYLCASLRGGSTDTQYFGPGTRLTVL.

A note on this clone: Germline and junction disagree at one end, which may indicate a read error. This chain links TRBV7-2 with TRBJ2-7, with D possibly being TRBD2 (7 bases). The V gene's germline CDR1 is SGHTA and CDR2 FQGNSA. The CDR3 extends over 15 amino acids. CDR3 DNA sequence: TGTGCCAGCAACTTAGAGGGCGGGGGCCCCTACGAGCAGTACTTC. It codes for CASNLEGGGPYEQYF.

The V gene is TRBV6-1, the J gene TRBJ2-7, with TRBD2 as a possible D gene (7 bases). CDR1 is MNHNS and CDR2 is SASEGT in the germline V gene. Trimming cost V 3 bases and J 4 bases, with 10 bases left between them. The CDR3 loop spans 13 amino acids. This CDR3 reads CASSDGGPYEQYF. The CDR3 bases are TGTGCCAGCAGTGACGGGGGGCCGTACGAGCAGTACTTC.

V gene TRBV28 combines with J gene TRBJ1-2, with D hard to call. Trimming pared 3 bases from V and 8 bases from J, leaving 16 bases between. In germline, CDR1 is MDHEN, CDR2 SYDVKM. This CDR3 is 14 amino acids long. The CDR3 region has the DNA TGTGCCAGCAGTTTTGTTGAGGGATCGAAGGGCTACACCTTC. This sequence encodes CASSFVEGSKGYTF.

This clone was picked up a small number of times. This chain uses TRBV25-1 with TRBJ2-3, with TRBD1 identical over 8 bases. This CDR3 contains 15 residues. Germline lookup yields CDR1 MGHDK and CDR2 SYGVNS. The V and J ends lost 4 bases and 2 bases, in that order; junction bases with no gene match: 5. This CDR3 is CASSADRGHTDTQYF. The CDR3 DNA is TGTGCCAGCAGTGCAGACAGGGGCCACACAGATACGCAGTATTTT.

This clone was counted once. A read error may account for a junction end that differs from germline. This chain joins TRBV2 and TRBJ2-7; D possibly corresponds to TRBD1 (5 bases). CDR3 size: 12 residues. The germline CDR1 and CDR2 sequences are SNHLY and FYNNEI. The CDR3 protein is CASREGAAEQYF. The CDR3 DNA sequence: TGTGCCAGCAGAGAAGGGGCCGCCGAGCAGTACTTC.

This clone appeared a single time. The genes are TRBV18 and TRBJ2-3; 12 nucleotides line up with TRBD1. This CDR3 comprises 18 residues. The germline V gene has CDR1 KGHSH and CDR2 LQKENI. V shed 1 base, J shed 4 bases, and the junction held 9 bases outside the gene matches. CDR3 sequence reads: CASSPLPTGQGASDTQYF. Written as DNA, the CDR3 is TGTGCCAGCTCACCACTCCCAACGGGACAGGGGGCCTCAGATACGCAGTATTTT.

In DNA form, the CDR3 reads TGCGCCAGCAGCTTGGAAGGGACAGGGGGCTTCGGATATGGCTACACCTTC. Protein: CASSLEGTGGFGYGYTF. The J gene is TRBJ1-2, the V gene TRBV5-1, with 12 bases matching TRBD1. Germline values: CDR1 SGHRS, CDR2 YFSETQ. Trimming at V came to 0 bases and at J to 5 bases, leaving 8 bases not matched to a gene. There are 17 residues in the CDR3.

The V call is TRBV2, the J call TRBJ1-3, with D possibly being TRBD1 (5 bases). The CDR3 runs to 13 residues. V was cut by 7 bases and J by 4 bases, with 11 bases left in between. CDR1 SNHLY and CDR2 FYNNEI come from the germline V gene. CDR3 residues: CASTDSRGNTIYF. The CDR3 DNA reads as TGTGCCAGCACCGACAGCCGAGGAAACACCATATATTTT.

The J gene is TRBJ2-5, the V gene TRBV13; 7 positions match TRBD1. The germline V gene encodes CDR1 PRHDT and CDR2 FYEKMQ (reference sequence). V lost 5 bases, J lost 2 bases, and 8 bases stayed unmatched. The CDR3 totals 15 residues. In DNA form, the CDR3 reads TGTGCCAGCAGCCCCTCCCGGGACAGACAAGAGACCCAGTACTTC. Protein sequence: CASSPSRDRQETQYF. The whole variable domain, remainder taken from reference TRBV13 and TRBJ2-5, is AAGVIQSPRHLIKEKRETATLKCYPIPRHDTVYWYQQGPGQDPQFLISFYEKMQSDKGSIPDRFSAQQFSDYHSELNMSSLELGDSALYFCASSPSRDRQETQYFGPGTRLLVL.

The V gene is TRBV16, the J gene TRBJ2-3; D is possibly TRBD1 (6 bases). Germline lookup yields CDR1 KGHSY and CDR2 FQNENV. V was clipped by 8 bases and J by 5 bases, with 23 bases between them. This CDR3 comprises 16 residues. The CDR3 sequence: CASCMLGHAAGDTQYF. CDR3 DNA sequence: TGTGCCAGCTGTATGCTGGGACACGCTGCGGGAGATACGCAGTATTTT.

The gene calls are TRBV19 and TRBJ1-2; D perhaps matches TRBD1 (6 bases). Trimming removed 7 bases at V and 4 bases at J, with 25 bases between. The CDR3 sequence is 17 residues long. The germline V gene encodes CDR1 LNHDA and CDR2 SQIVND (reference sequence). The CDR3 is CASTHLKDRHGGYGYTF. CDR3 sequence (DNA): TGTGCCAGTACCCATCTCAAAGACAGGCATGGAGGCTATGGCTACACCTTC.

This clone turned up a few times. This rearrangement joins TRBV27 to TRBJ2-1, with a possible D match to TRBD1 (6 bases). From germline, CDR1 is MNHEY and CDR2 SMNVEV (reference sequence). The V gene lost 2 bases and the J gene lost 4 bases, with 6 bases spanning the gap. This CDR3 comprises 13 residues. CDR3 loop: CASSLDRYNEQFF. The DNA of the CDR3 is TGTGCCAGCAGTTTAGACAGGTACAATGAGCAGTTCTTC.

The chain combines TRBV11-2 with TRBJ2-5; D is perhaps TRBD1 (6 bases). V was pared by 1 base and J by 4 bases, with 10 bases between. The length of the CDR3 is 14 residues. The V gene's germline CDR1 is SGHAT and CDR2 FQNNGV. The CDR3 loop reads CASSLVGGVETQYF. CDR3 sequence (DNA): TGTGCCAGCAGCTTAGTTGGGGGCGTAGAGACCCAGTACTTC.

The chain links TRBV27 to TRBJ2-2; 7 positions match TRBD2. There are 17 residues in the CDR3. The germline V gene has CDR1 MNHEY and CDR2 SMNVEV (reference sequence). The V gene end was trimmed by 6 bases and the J gene end by 2 bases; junction bases not matched to a gene: 12. The CDR3 loop reads CASSQIRASGNTGELFF. The CDR3 bases are TGTGCCAGCAGCCAAATCAGGGCTAGCGGAAACACCGGGGAGCTGTTTTTT.

The chain employs TRBV7-9 and TRBJ2-3, with a tentative D call TRBD2 (5 bases). Trimming pared 0 bases from V and 4 bases from J, leaving 11 bases between. This CDR3 contains 15 residues. Germline-derived CDR1 and CDR2 are SEHNR and FQNEAQ (reference sequence). CDR3 DNA: TGTGCCAGCAGCTTAGCGGTGGAGGTGGCAGATACGCAGTATTTT. Protein: CASSLAVEVADTQYF.

This clone was observed a single time. The chain combines TRBV19 with TRBJ2-5; 10 nucleotides agree with TRBD2. Germline CDR1 and CDR2: LNHDA and SQIVND (reference sequence). V gave up 6 bases and J gave up 4 bases; unmatched junction bases: 5. The CDR3 spans 14 residues. The CDR3 region is CASSLAGVRETQYF. The CDR3 region has the DNA TGTGCCAGTAGCCTAGCGGGGGTACGAGAGACCCAGTACTTC.